Sequencing of this T cell receptor beta chain was carried out in a study of beta chain features in type 1 diabetes. Of note for this clone: Its antigen remains unidentified.

CD45RO/CCR7/CD25/CD127/CD95/CD27 separated CD4+ naive, central memory, regulatory and stem cell-like memory cells by sorting. Populations obtained by sorting all exceeded 95% purity. Sequenced material consisted of expressed TCRB transcripts (all of the isolated RNA was reverse transcribed). The assay was immunoSEQ multiplex PCR, and TCRdb's table has in-frame clones only and misses some. The sample contains nearly 700,000 clones, around an eighth of which appear only once. Findings and limits, study-wide: A moderate, significant TCRB CDR3 shortening appeared in type 1 diabetes across four CD4+ subsets. The VDJ junctions of type 1 diabetes patients carried fewer insertions and more deletions.

Germline V gene lookup returns CDR1 MRHNA and CDR2 SNTAGT. The CDR3 spans 11 residues. The V gene lost 9 bases and the J gene lost 6 bases, with 9 bases spanning the gap. The chain carries TRBV6-4 and TRBJ1-5; the D gene is possibly TRBD1 (6 bases). Sequencing was carried out using naive CD4+ T cells from blood. The sequence came from a young man with type 1 diabetes. CDR3 coding DNA: TGTGCCAGAAAAGGGGGTCAGCCCCAGCATTTT. It translates to CARKGGQPQHF.